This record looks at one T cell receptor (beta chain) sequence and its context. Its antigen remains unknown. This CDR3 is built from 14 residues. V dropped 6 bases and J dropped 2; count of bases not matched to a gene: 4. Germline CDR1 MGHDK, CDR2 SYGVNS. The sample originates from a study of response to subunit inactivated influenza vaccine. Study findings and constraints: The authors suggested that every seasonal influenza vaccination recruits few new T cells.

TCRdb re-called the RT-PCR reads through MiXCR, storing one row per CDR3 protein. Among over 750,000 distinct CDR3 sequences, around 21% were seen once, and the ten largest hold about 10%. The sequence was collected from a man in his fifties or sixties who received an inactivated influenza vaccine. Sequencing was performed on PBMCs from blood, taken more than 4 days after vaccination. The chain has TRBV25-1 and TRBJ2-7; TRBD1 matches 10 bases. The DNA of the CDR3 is TGTGCCAGCAGAAGGACAGGGGGTACCTACGAGCAGTACTTC. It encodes CASRRTGGTYEQYF.